Following are 31 T cell receptor beta chains from one sample sequenced in a study of molecular identifiers for immune sequencing clone quantification. From the PCR reads, TCRdb called clonotypes with MiXCR, one entry per CDR3 protein. The repertoire holds some 580,000 distinct CDR3 sequences, with roughly 25% as singletons. Sequences were obtained from naive CD8+ T cells from blood, with Jurkat cell RNA spiked in. This sample's subset: FACS-sorted CD8+CD4-CCR7+CD45RA+ naive T cells. The receptor set was obtained from a human donor in good health. Some libraries in this study had Jurkat cell RNA spiked in.

The sample holds many counts of this clonotype. This chain uses TRBV3-1 with TRBJ1-1; no clear D gene. The CDR3 has 16 amino acids. The V end lost 5 bases, the J end lost 1 base, and 17 bases lay between the germline ends. Germline CDR1 LGHDT, CDR2 YNNKEL (reference sequence). The CDR3 nucleotides read TGTGCCAGCAGCTTTAACGCCGGGCCCCGGAACACTGAAGCTTTCTTT. This sequence encodes CASSFNAGPRNTEAFF.

This clonotype was observed many times. The chain has TRBV29-1 and TRBJ2-1, with D perhaps matching TRBD2 (6 bases). CDR1 and CDR2 (germline): SQVTM, ANQGSEA. The germline V and J ends were trimmed by 7 bases and 9 bases, with 10 bases remaining between them. The CDR3 sequence is 10 residues long. CDR3 residues: CSALAPEQFF. The DNA of the CDR3 is TGCAGCGCCCTAGCGCCTGAGCAGTTCTTC.

As concerns this clonotype: A read error may account for a junction end that differs from germline. The V gene is TRBV27, the J gene TRBJ2-7, with 8 bases fitting TRBD1. CDR1 is MNHEY and CDR2 is SMNVEV in the germline V gene (reference sequence). The length of the CDR3 is 13 residues. CDR3 coding DNA: TGTGCCAGCAGGATGGGACAGGCCTACGAGCAGCACTTC. Encoded protein: CASRMGQAYEQHF.

A remark on this clonotype: The conserved closing phenylalanine or tryptophan is absent in this CDR3, likely reflecting a read error. V is TRBV5-1 and J is TRBJ2-7; D possibly uses TRBD1 or TRBD2 (5 bases each). CDR1 and CDR2 (germline): SGHRS, YFSETQ. The CDR3 is 13 residues long. CDR3 loop: CATSLGPHYEQYC. In DNA, the CDR3 is TGCGCCACCAGCTTGGGACCGCACTACGAGCAGTACTGC.

This clonotype was detected ten times or more. The chain recombines TRBV12-3 or TRBV12-4 with TRBJ2-7; 7 nucleotides agree with TRBD1. The CDR3 is 14 amino acids. The trim removed 5 bases at V and 2 bases at J, leaving 6 bases unmatched. This CDR3 reads CASSIGDSTYEQYF. The DNA for the CDR3 is TGTGCCAGCAGTATTGGGGACAGTACCTACGAGCAGTACTTC.

This clonotype was seen repeatedly, ten times or more. The chain employs TRBV7-9 and TRBJ1-1; TRBD1 aligns across 11 bases. Losses at the gene ends were 3 bases for V and 2 bases for J; bases not matched to a gene: 2. CDR3 length equals 15 residues. The germline gives CDR1 SEHNR, CDR2 FQNEAQ (reference sequence). Here the CDR3 reads CASSFGQGANTEAFF. The CDR3, as DNA: TGTGCCAGCAGCTTCGGACAGGGGGCAAACACTGAAGCTTTCTTT.

V is TRBV7-6 and J is TRBJ2-5, with D perhaps TRBD1 (6 bases). CDR1 and CDR2 from the germline V gene are SGHVS and FNYEAQ. Trimming took off 4 bases at V and 1 base at J, with 10 bases between the two ends. This CDR3 is built from 14 residues. Written as DNA, the CDR3 is TGTGCCAGCAGCTCCTGGGGGCCCCAAGAGACCCAGTACTTC. Its translation: CASSSWGPQETQYF.

This clonotype was detected a few times. V usage is TRBV7-9 and J usage is TRBJ2-3; D gene uncertain. The V end lost 5 bases, the J end lost 2 bases, and 17 bases lay between the germline ends. The germline gives CDR1 SEHNR, CDR2 FQNEAQ (reference sequence). The CDR3 runs to 16 residues. The CDR3 nucleotides read TGTGCCAGCAGCAAGAGAGGCGAAGAAGACACAGATACGCAGTATTTT. It encodes CASSKRGEEDTDTQYF. Together with reference TRBV7-9 and TRBJ2-3, the CDR3 gives the full variable domain: DTGVSQNPRHKITKRGQNVTFRCDPISEHNRLYWYRQTLGQGPEFLTYFQNEAQLEKSRLLSDRFSAERPKGSFSTLEIQRTEQGDSAMYLCASSKRGEEDTDTQYFGPGTRLTVL.

As regards this clonotype: At one end, the junction sequence differs from germline, possibly due to a read error. The chain uses TRBV29-1 and TRBJ1-1; no definite D call. Germline CDR1 and CDR2: SQVTM and ANQGSEA. CDR3 size: 10 residues. CDR3 in amino acids: CRVSLGAAFF. The CDR3, as DNA: TGCCGCGTCAGCCTTGGTGCAGCTTTCTTT. The entire variable domain, with the rest obtained from reference TRBV29-1 and TRBJ1-1, is as follows: SAVISQKPSRDICQRGTSLTIQCQVDSQVTMMFWYRQQPGQSLTLIATANQGSEATYESGFVIDKFPISRPNLTFSTLTVSNMSPEDSSIYLCRVSLGAAFFGQGTRLTVV.

The table lists this clonotype with many counts. The chain combines TRBV19 with TRBJ2-3; perhaps TRBD1 as D (5 bases). The CDR3 has 12 amino acids. CDR1 is LNHDA, CDR2 SQIVND, per germline (reference sequence). Trimming stripped 9 bases from V and 5 bases from J, with 12 bases between. The CDR3 DNA reads as TGTGCCAGCAGCCCCCAGGGAGATACGCAGTATTTT. Translated: CASSPQGDTQYF. Supplemented by reference TRBV19 and TRBJ2-3, the full variable domain reads DGGITQSPKYLFRKEGQNVTLSCEQNLNHDAMYWYRQDPGQGLRLIYYSQIVNDFQKGDIAEGYSVSREKKESFPLTVTSAQKNPTAFYLCASSPQGDTQYFGPGTRLTVL.

The chain joins TRBV5-1 to TRBJ2-1, with 14 bases identical to TRBD2. This CDR3 contains 15 residues. J gave up 5 bases and V 3 bases, and 1 base lay outside the gene matches. Germline V gene data show CDR1 as SGHRS and CDR2 as YFSETQ. CDR3 DNA sequence: TGCGCCAGCAGCTGGACTAGCGGGGGGCACAATGAGCAGTTCTTC. Translated: CASSWTSGGHNEQFF.

A word on this clonotype: An end of the junction differs from the germline gene, which may be a read error. The rearrangement uses TRBV6-2 or TRBV6-3 and TRBJ2-5; 7 nucleotides line up with TRBD1. The CDR3 has 15 residues. Germline CDR1 and CDR2: MNHEY and SVGEGT. In nucleotides, the CDR3 is TGTGCCAGCATCCACGGGACAGCGTACCAAGAGCCCCAGTACTTC. It translates to CASIHGTAYQEPQYF.

J is TRBJ2-2 and V is TRBV3-2; the DNA was not compared with TRBD2, the D call given in the table. TRBV3-2 is a pseudogene. This CDR3 is built from 18 residues. CDR3 nucleotide sequence: TGTGCCAGCAGCCATTTGGCTAGCGGGAACGCGAACACCGGGGAGCTGTTTTTT. Protein: CASSHLASGNANTGELFF.

This clonotype was counted a few times. This chain connects TRBV4-3 to TRBJ1-6, with D unclear. Germline CDR1 reads LGHNA; CDR2 reads YSLEER. The CDR3 runs to 18 residues. Deletions cut 0 bases from V and 0 bases from J, with 12 bases between. CDR3 sequence: CASSQDFVARSYNSPLHF. The DNA of the CDR3 is TGCGCCAGCAGCCAAGACTTCGTCGCCCGCTCCTATAATTCACCCCTCCACTTT.

This clonotype was seen only a few times. The CDR3 loop reads CATSAPTSGRAGEQFF. CDR3 in DNA: TGTGCCACCAGTGCCCCGACAAGCGGGAGGGCCGGTGAGCAGTTCTTC. The V and J genes are TRBV24-1 and TRBJ2-1; TRBD2 aligns across 10 bases. The CDR3 has 16 amino acids. With 5 bases clipped from V and 9 bases from J, the junction kept 12 bases outside the gene matches. Germline CDR1 KGHDR, CDR2 SFDVKD.

This clonotype was detected many times. DNA for the CDR3: TGTGCCAGCAGCGCGACAGCCTCTCGCTCCTACGAGCAGTACTTC. It translates to CASSATASRSYEQYF. The chain carries TRBV5-6 and TRBJ2-7, with a tentative D call TRBD1 (5 bases). The CDR3 is made up of 15 amino acids. The germline CDR1 and CDR2 sequences are SGHDT and YYEEEE. V was pared by 4 bases and J by 0 bases, with 14 bases between.

Concerning this clonotype: Sequence at one end of the junction differs from germline and may be a read error. This rearrangement joins TRBV6-1 to TRBJ2-7, with TRBD1 matching over 9 bases. Germline CDR1 MNHNS, CDR2 SASEGT. The CDR3 extends over 15 amino acids. CDR3 DNA sequence: TGTGCCGGCAGTGACACCGGGACAGGGTACTACGAGCAGTACTTC. It is translated as CAGSDTGTGYYEQYF.

The sample holds many counts of this clonotype. The chain couples TRBV5-1 to TRBJ2-6; D ambiguous. The CDR3 has 17 amino acids. Trimming cost V 0 bases and J 0 bases, with 10 bases left between them. In germline, CDR1 is SGHRS, CDR2 YFSETQ. CDR3 DNA sequence: TGCGCCAGCAGCTTGGAAGGACGGGCCTCTGGGGCCAACGTCCTGACTTTC. This encodes CASSLEGRASGANVLTF.

In this sample, this clonotype turned up a few times. This chain joins TRBV6-6 and TRBJ2-7; D may be TRBD2 (6 bases). The germline CDR1 and CDR2 sequences are MNHNY and SVGAGI (reference sequence). The CDR3 is 13 residues long. V was pared by 2 bases and J by 6 bases, with 11 bases between. The CDR3 nucleotides are TGTGCCAGCAGTTACGGCGGGAATCCCGAGCAGTACTTC. This codes for CASSYGGNPEQYF.

This clonotype occurred many times. The chain links TRBV7-9 to TRBJ2-2; D remains ambiguous. The CDR3 contains 12 residues. The germline gives CDR1 SEHNR, CDR2 FQNEAQ (reference sequence). Trimming pared 3 bases from V and 3 bases from J, leaving 2 bases between. CDR3 protein: CASSFYTGELFF. The DNA of the CDR3 is TGTGCCAGCAGCTTCTACACCGGGGAGCTGTTTTTT.

This clonotype was counted at least ten times. The chain is built from TRBV5-4 and TRBJ2-5, with D tentatively TRBD2 (6 bases). The V and J ends lost 2 bases and 4 bases respectively, with 12 bases between them. Germline V gene sequence: CDR1 SGHNT, CDR2 YYREEE (reference sequence). This CDR3 contains 14 residues. The CDR3 bases are TGTGCCAGCAGCTTTTTCGGAGGGGCAGAGACCCAGTACTTC. As protein: CASSFFGGAETQYF. Full variable domain (missing parts from reference TRBV5-4 and TRBJ2-5): ETGVTQSPTHLIKTRGQQVTLRCSSQSGHNTVSWYQQALGQGPQFIFQYYREEENGRGNFPPRFSGLQFPNYSSELNVNALELDDSALYLCASSFFGGAETQYFGPGTRLLVL.

The sample holds a few counts of this clonotype. The rearrangement uses TRBV9 and TRBJ2-3, with D unclear. Trimming took 0 bases from V and 2 from J, leaving 7 bases between them. Germline-derived CDR1 and CDR2 are SGDLS and YYNGEE. CDR3 size: 14 residues. CDR3 sequence: CASSVGRTTDTQYF. In DNA, the CDR3 is TGTGCCAGCAGCGTAGGGAGAACCACAGATACGCAGTATTTT.

The rearrangement joins TRBV6-6 to TRBJ1-4, with D maybe TRBD1 (6 bases). Germline V gene data show CDR1 as MNHNY and CDR2 as SVGAGI (reference sequence). The CDR3 spans 14 residues. Between the trimmed V and J ends, which lost 7 bases and 4 bases, there was a span of 13 bases. The CDR3: CASNTGLDNEKLFF. Here the CDR3 DNA reads TGTGCCAGCAACACAGGGTTGGATAATGAAAAACTGTTTTTT.

This clonotype has only a few counts. This rearrangement joins TRBV20-1 to TRBJ2-7; D unresolved. The germline V and J ends were trimmed by 3 bases and 4 bases, with 13 bases remaining between them. Germline CDR1 reads DFQATT; CDR2 reads SNEGSKA (reference sequence). There are 13 residues in the CDR3. This CDR3 reads CSARVRPSYEQYF. In nucleotides, the CDR3 is TGCAGTGCTAGGGTCCGTCCCAGTTACGAGCAGTACTTC.

Many counts were recorded for this clonotype. The gene calls are TRBV7-2 and TRBJ2-7; 7 bases are shared with TRBD1. With V trimmed by 3 bases and J by 2 bases, 7 bases remained unmatched. CDR1 is SGHTA and CDR2 is FQGNSA in the germline V gene. This CDR3 contains 15 residues. DNA of the CDR3: TGTGCCAGCAGCTTTTGGACAGGCCCTGCCTACGAGCAGTACTTC. Translated: CASSFWTGPAYEQYF.

This clonotype was counted many times. This sequence joins TRBV27 and TRBJ2-2, with 7 bases matching TRBD2. Looked up from germline, CDR1 is MNHEY and CDR2 is SMNVEV (reference sequence). V was clipped by 8 bases and J by 4 bases; unmatched bases: 13. The CDR3 covers 16 residues. CDR3 amino acids: CASSNSAREGTGELFF. In DNA form, the CDR3 reads TGTGCCAGCTCCAACTCGGCGAGGGAGGGCACCGGGGAGCTGTTTTTT.

This clonotype was recorded many times. The chain employs TRBV4-3 and TRBJ2-1; D call uncertain. Germline assignment: CDR1 LGHNA and CDR2 YSLEER. The CDR3 sequence is 15 residues long. V gave up 0 bases and J gave up 4 bases, with 10 bases separating them. The CDR3 sequence: CASSQEAREYNEQFF. The DNA for the CDR3 is TGCGCCAGCAGCCAAGAGGCCAGAGAATACAATGAGCAGTTCTTC.

This clonotype was counted many times. At one of its ends the junction is not consistent with the germline gene, which may arise from a read error. The CDR3 coding sequence is TGCGCCAGCAGCCCCTGGACAGGGATGAACACTGAAGCTTTCTTT. Protein product: CASSPWTGMNTEAFF. The chain carries TRBV14 and TRBJ1-1; 8 positions agree with TRBD1. Germline assignment: CDR1 SGHDN and CDR2 FVKESK. The CDR3 runs 15 residues.

This clonotype was observed at least ten times. The chain combines TRBV6-2 or TRBV6-3 with TRBJ2-7, with D uncertain. The CDR3 runs 13 residues. The V end lost 1 base, the J end lost 2 bases, and 6 bases lay between the germline ends. Germline V gene sequence: CDR1 MNHEY, CDR2 SVGEGT. The CDR3 here is CASSYFRAYEQYF. The CDR3 DNA is TGTGCCAGCAGTTACTTCCGGGCCTACGAGCAGTACTTC.

There are many counts of this clonotype. This rearrangement joins TRBV30 to TRBJ2-7; D possibly uses TRBD1 or TRBD2 (5 bases each). The V gene's germline CDR1 is GTSNPN and CDR2 SVGIG (reference sequence). V lost 0 bases and J lost 0, with 21 bases in between. CDR3 size: 18 residues. CDR3 in amino acids: CAWSVLGLGTSSSYEQYF. CDR3 coding DNA: TGTGCCTGGAGTGTACTGGGGTTAGGGACCTCAAGCTCCTACGAGCAGTACTTC. The full variable domain, in which reference TRBV30 and TRBJ2-7 provide the parts outside the CDR3, is SQTIHQWPATLVQPVGSPLSLECTVEGTSNPNLYWYRQAAGRGLQLLFYSVGIGQISSEVPQNLSASRPQDRQFILSSKKLLLSDSGFYLCAWSVLGLGTSSSYEQYFGPGTRLTVT.

Concerning this clonotype: A much larger clone lies one base from this, so it may be a read error. This chain links TRBV12-3 or TRBV12-4 with TRBJ2-5, with 8 nucleotides matching TRBD1. Trimming took 5 bases from V and 4 from J; bases not matched to a gene: 12. The CDR3 has 16 amino acids. The CDR3 reads CASSPRTGLLLETQYF. CDR3 DNA: TGTGCCAGCAGTCCCAGGACAGGGCTCCTCCTAGAGACCCAGTACTTC.